The text below deals with one TCR beta chain. The CDR3 contains 16 residues. Germline V gene lookup returns CDR1 SGHRS and CDR2 YFSETQ. The junction had 8 bases not matched to a gene; V was cut back by 5 bases and J by 0 bases. In the source study's methods: The authors estimated nucleated cell counts from reference gene primer amplification. The repertoire was sequenced with immunoSEQ multiplex PCR; TCRdb's copy has only in-frame clones and lacks some. The D gene and trimming were derived from the DNA, and the V and J assignments and clone size from that table. The sample records some 74,000 clones, roughly 80% being singletons. The source of the sample is a study of blood T cell repertoires in COVID-19. About the research overall: Nucleic acid was either cDNA or gDNA, and it came from T cells, B-cell-depleted T cells, or PBMCs.

This chain links TRBV5-1 with TRBJ2-1, with 7 bases fitting TRBD2. Material: peripheral blood. This TCR came from a human donor in a cohort sampled during active COVID-19. This CDR3 is CASRTGRESSYNEQFF. The CDR3 region has the DNA TGCGCCAGCAGAACCGGGCGGGAGAGCTCCTACAATGAGCAGTTCTTC.